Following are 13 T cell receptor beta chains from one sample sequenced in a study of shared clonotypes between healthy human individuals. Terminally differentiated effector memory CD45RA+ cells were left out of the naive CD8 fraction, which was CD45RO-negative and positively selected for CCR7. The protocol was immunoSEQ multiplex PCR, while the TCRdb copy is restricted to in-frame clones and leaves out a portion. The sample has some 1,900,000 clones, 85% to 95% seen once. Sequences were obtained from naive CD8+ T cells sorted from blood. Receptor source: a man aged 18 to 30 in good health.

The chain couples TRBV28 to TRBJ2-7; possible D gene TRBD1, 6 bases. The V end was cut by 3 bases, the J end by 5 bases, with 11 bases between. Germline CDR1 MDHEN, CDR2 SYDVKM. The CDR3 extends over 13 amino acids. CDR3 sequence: CASSFQGWNEQYF. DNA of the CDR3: TGTGCCAGCAGTTTTCAGGGGTGGAACGAGCAGTACTTC.

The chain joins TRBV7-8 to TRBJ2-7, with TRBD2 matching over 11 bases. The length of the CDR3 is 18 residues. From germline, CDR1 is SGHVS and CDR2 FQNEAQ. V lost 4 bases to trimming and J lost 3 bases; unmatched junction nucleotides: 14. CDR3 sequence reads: CASSSPGLADLFIYEQYF. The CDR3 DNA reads TGTGCCAGCAGCTCGCCGGGACTAGCGGATCTCTTCATCTACGAGCAGTACTTC.

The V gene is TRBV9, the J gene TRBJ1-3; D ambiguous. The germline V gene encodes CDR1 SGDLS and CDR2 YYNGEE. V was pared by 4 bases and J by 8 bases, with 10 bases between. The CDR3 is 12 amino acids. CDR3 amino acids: CASSPFGDTIYF. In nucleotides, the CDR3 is TGTGCCAGCAGCCCCTTCGGGGACACCATATATTTT.

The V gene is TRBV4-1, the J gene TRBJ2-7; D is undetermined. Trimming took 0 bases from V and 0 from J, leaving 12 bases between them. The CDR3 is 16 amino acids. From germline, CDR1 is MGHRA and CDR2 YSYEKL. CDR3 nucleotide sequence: TGCGCCAGCAGCCAAGATAGGTGGCAAAGCTCCTACGAGCAGTACTTC. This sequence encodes CASSQDRWQSSYEQYF.

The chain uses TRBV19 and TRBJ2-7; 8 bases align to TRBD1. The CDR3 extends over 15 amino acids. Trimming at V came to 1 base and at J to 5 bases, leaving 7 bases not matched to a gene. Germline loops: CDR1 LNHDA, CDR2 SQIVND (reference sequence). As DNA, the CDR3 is TGTGCCAGTAGTATAGCCGGCGGACAGGGCCACGAGCAGTACTTC. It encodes CASSIAGGQGHEQYF.

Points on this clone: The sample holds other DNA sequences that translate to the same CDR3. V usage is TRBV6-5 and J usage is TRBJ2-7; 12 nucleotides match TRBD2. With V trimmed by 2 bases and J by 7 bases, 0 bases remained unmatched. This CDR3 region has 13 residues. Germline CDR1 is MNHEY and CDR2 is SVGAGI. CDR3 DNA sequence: TGTGCCAGCAGTTACGGACTAGCGGGGGAGCAGTACTTC. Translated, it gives CASSYGLAGEQYF.

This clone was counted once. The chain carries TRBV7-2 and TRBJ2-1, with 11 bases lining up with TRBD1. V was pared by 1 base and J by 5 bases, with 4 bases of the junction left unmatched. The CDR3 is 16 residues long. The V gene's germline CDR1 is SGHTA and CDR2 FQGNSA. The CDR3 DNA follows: TGTGCCAGCAGCTTAGTTTTGGGACAGGGGGACAATGAGCAGTTCTTC. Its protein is CASSLVLGQGDNEQFF. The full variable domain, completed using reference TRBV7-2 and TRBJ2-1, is GAGVSQSPSNKVTEKGKDVELRCDPISGHTALYWYRQSLGQGLEFLIYFQGNSAPDKSGLPSDRFSAERTGGSVSTLTIQRTQQEDSAVYLCASSLVLGQGDNEQFFGPGTRLTVL.

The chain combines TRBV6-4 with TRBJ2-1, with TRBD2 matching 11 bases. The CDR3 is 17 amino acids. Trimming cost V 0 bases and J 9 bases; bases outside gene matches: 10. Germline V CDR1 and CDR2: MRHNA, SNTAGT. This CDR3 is CASSDSAGSGRAREQFF. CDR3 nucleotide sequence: TGTGCCAGCAGTGACTCGGCAGGTAGCGGGAGGGCTCGTGAGCAGTTCTTC.

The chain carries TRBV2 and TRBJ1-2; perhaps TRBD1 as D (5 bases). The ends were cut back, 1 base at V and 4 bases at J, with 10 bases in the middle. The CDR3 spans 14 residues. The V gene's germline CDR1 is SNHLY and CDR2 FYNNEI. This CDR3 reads CASSEGGEGYGYTF. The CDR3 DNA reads TGTGCCAGCAGTGAAGGGGGGGAAGGCTATGGCTACACCTTC.

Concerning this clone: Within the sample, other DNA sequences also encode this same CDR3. The CDR3 here is CASSLFAGGADTQYF. The CDR3 DNA follows: TGTGCCAGCAGTTTATTCGCGGGAGGTGCAGATACGCAGTATTTT. The V gene is TRBV27, the J gene TRBJ2-3, with 8 bases fitting TRBD2. Trimming removed 1 base from V and 4 bases from J; junction bases left unmatched: 4. The CDR3 loop spans 15 amino acids. Germline loops: CDR1 MNHEY, CDR2 SMNVEV (reference sequence).

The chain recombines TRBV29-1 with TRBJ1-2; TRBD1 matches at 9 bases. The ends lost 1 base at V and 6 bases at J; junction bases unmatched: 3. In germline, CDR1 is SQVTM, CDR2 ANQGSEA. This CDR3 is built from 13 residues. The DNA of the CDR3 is TGCAGCGTTGAAGCGAGGACAGGGGATGGCTACACCTTC. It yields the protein CSVEARTGDGYTF.

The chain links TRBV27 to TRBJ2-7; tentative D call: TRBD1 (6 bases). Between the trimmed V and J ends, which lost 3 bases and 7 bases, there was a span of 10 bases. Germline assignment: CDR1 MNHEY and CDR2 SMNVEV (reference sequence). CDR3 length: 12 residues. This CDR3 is CASSFKGTEQYF. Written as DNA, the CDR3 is TGTGCCAGCAGTTTTAAGGGGACAGAGCAGTACTTC.

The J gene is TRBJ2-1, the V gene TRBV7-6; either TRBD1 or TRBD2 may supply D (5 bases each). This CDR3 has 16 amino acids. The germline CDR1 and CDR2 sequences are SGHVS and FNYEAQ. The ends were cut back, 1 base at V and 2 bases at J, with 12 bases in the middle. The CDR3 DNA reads TGTGCCAGCAGCTTAGGAATGGGGGATCCCTACAATGAGCAGTTCTTC. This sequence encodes CASSLGMGDPYNEQFF. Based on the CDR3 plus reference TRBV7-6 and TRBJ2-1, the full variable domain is GAGVSQSPRYKVTKRGQDVALRCDPISGHVSLYWYRQALGQGPEFLTYFNYEAQQDKSGLPNDRFSAERPEGSISTLTIQRTEQRDSAMYRCASSLGMGDPYNEQFFGPGTRLTVL.